There are many counts of the clone carrying this TCR beta chain. What it binds is unknown. The sample originates from a study of CD8+CD57+ T cells in acquired aplastic anemia. Study results and caveats: No significant difference in CD8+ Simpson's diversity was found between patients and controls.

Germline CDR1 SGHRS, CDR2 YFSETQ. Trimming cost V 5 bases and J 1 base, with 13 bases left between them. The CDR3 runs 14 residues. Genomic DNA templated the TCR beta VDJ and CDR3 profiling. TCRdb re-analysed the reads in MiXCR, keeping a single row per CDR3 protein. The table has about 130,000 distinct CDR3 sequences, 41% seen once. The clonotype originates from a human donor in good health, serving as a control. The sequenced sample consisted of sorted CD4+, CD8+, or CD8+CD57+ T cells (not recorded which) from PBMCs. The chain carries TRBV5-1 and TRBJ2-7, with D perhaps TRBD2 (6 bases). The CDR3 sequence is CASSYGGMSYEQYF. CDR3 bases: TGCGCCAGCAGTTATGGCGGGATGTCCTACGAGCAGTACTTC. Full variable domain (missing parts from reference TRBV5-1 and TRBJ2-7): KAGVTQTPRYLIKTRGQQVTLSCSPISGHRSVSWYQQTPGQGLQFLFEYFSETQRNKGNFPGRFSGRQFSNSRSEMNVSTLELGDSALYLCASSYGGMSYEQYFGPGTRLTVT.